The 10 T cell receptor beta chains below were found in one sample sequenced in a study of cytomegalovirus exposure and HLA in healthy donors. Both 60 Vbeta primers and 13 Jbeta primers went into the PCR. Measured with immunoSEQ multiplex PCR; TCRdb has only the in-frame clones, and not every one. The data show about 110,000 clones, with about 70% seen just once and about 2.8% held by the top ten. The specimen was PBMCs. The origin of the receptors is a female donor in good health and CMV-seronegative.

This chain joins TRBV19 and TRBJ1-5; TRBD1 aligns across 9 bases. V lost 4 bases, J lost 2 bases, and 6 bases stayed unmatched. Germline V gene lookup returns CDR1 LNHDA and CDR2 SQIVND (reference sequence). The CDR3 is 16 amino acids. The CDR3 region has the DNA TGTGCCAGTAGTACCACAGGGGGCAGTGGCAATCAGCCCCAGCATTTT. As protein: CASSTTGGSGNQPQHF.

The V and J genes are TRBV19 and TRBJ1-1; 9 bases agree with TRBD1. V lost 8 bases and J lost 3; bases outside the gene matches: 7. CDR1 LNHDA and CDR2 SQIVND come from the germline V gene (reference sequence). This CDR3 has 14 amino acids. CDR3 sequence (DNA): TGTGCCAGTGACTCTACAGGGGGCGACACTGAAGCTTTCTTT. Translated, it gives CASDSTGGDTEAFF.

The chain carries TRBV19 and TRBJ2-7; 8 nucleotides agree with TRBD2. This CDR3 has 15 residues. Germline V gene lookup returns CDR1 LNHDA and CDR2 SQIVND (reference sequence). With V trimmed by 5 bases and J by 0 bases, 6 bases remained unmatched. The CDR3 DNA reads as TGTGCCAGTAGTGTCACTAGCGGCTCCTCCTACGAGCAGTACTTC. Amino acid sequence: CASSVTSGSSYEQYF.

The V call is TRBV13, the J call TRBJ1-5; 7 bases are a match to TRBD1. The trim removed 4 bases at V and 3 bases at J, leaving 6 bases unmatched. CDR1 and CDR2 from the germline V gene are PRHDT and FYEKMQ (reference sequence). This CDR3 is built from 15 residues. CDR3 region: CASSSRDSPNQPQHF. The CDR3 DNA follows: TGTGCCAGCAGCTCCCGGGACAGCCCCAATCAGCCCCAGCATTTT.

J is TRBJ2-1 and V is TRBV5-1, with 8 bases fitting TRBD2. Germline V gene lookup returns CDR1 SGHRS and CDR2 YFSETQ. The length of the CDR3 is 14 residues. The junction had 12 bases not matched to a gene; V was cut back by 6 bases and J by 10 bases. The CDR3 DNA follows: TGCGCCAGCAAGCGAGGACTAGCTGATAAAGAGCAGTTCTTC. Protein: CASKRGLADKEQFF.

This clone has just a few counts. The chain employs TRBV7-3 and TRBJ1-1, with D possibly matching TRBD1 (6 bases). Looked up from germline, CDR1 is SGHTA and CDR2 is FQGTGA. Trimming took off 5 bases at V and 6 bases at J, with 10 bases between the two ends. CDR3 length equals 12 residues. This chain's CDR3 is CASSAGEPEAFF. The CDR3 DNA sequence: TGTGCCAGCAGCGCAGGGGAGCCTGAAGCTTTCTTT.

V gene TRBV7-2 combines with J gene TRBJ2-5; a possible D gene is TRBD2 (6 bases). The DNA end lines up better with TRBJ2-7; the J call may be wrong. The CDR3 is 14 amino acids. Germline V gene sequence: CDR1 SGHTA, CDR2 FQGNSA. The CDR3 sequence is CASSLNGGYYEQYF. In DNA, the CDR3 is TGTGCCAGCAGCTTAAACGGGGGATACTACGAGCAGTACTTC.

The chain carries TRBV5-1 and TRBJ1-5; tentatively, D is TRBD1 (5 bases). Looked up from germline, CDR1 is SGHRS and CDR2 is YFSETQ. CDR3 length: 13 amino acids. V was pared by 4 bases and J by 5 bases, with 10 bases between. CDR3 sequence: CASSLTGDQPQHF. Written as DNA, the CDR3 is TGCGCCAGCAGCCTCACAGGAGATCAGCCCCAGCATTTT.

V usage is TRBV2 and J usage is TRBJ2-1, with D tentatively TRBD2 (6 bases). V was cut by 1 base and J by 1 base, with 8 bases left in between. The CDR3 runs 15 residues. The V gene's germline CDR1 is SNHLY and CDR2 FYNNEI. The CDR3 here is CASSEGGKSYNEQFF. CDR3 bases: TGTGCCAGCAGTGAAGGCGGGAAATCCTACAATGAGCAGTTCTTC.

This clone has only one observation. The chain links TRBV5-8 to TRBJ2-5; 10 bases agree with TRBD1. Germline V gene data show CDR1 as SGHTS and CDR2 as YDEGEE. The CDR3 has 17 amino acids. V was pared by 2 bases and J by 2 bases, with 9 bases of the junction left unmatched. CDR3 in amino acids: CASSLRQGALAQETQYF. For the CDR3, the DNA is TGTGCCAGCAGCTTACGACAGGGGGCATTGGCGCAAGAGACCCAGTACTTC.